This T cell receptor beta chain was observed in a study of T-cell memory formation after mild COVID-19 (dated by TCRdb to the early 2020s). Regarding the complete study: TCR sequence clusters from the two donors were found to be largely donor specific. In two donors, T-cell clones that expanded and contracted after mild COVID-19 were tracked by sequencing TCRalpha and TCRbeta repertoires over time. The cohort was made up of two young adult volunteers, one female and one male, who were previously healthy.

Ficoll-Paque density gradient centrifugation was used to isolate PBMCs. Findings and caveats that apply to the study as a whole: From day 15 to 85, contracting clones showed balanced CD4/CD8 phenotypes, whereas a second wave of clones that expanded from day 15 to 37 leaned towards CD4+. Whether the second-wave clones peaking on day 37 were SARS-CoV-2 specific was not confirmed. Some responding clones were detected in pre-infection memory, suggesting pre-existing cross-reactive memory T cells joined the SARS-CoV-2 response. The study included only a couple of mild cases, and larger cohorts that include severe cases with pre-infection samples were judged to be necessary. Contracting CD4+ clones appeared mostly in the CM and EM memory subsets, whereas CD8+ clones were enriched in EMRA.

This clonotype was found many times. Its specific antigen is unknown. Base qualities are missing; no much larger clone stands one base away. V loses 0 bases of germline sequence and J loses 8 bases, and the interval between the two ends is 19 bases. Taken from the germline V gene (reference sequence), the CDR1 and CDR2 loops are LGHDT and YNNKEL. The CDR3 has 17 amino acids, counting the end cysteine and phenylalanine. Solely the CDR3 DNA is kept, with 51 bases framed from the first base. Sequencing used an Illumina NovaSeq 6000. TCRalpha and TCRbeta cDNA libraries were built by 5'RACE with constant-segment primers, adding sample barcodes and unique molecular identifiers. Trizol reagent was used to extract RNA from every sample. The libraries were amplified in two PCR steps, and the second step added a second sample barcode and Illumina TruSeq adapters. Sequencing of the libraries was done on an Illumina NovaSeq, producing 2 x 150 bp paired-end reads. The paper's data handling went like this. Reads were demultiplexed and collapsed into UMI-guided consensus sequences with migec v1.2.7. Using mixcr v2.1.11, UMI consensuses were aligned to TRA and TRB V and J templates and then assembled into clonotypes. Expanded or contracted clonotypes were those called significant by both edgeR and NoisET, with noise models trained on biological replicates. For edgeR calls, the cutoffs were a false discovery rate-adjusted p below 0.01 and a log2 fold-change threshold of 1. As an exploratory analysis of dynamics, max-normalized trajectories of the 1000 most abundant clonotypes were examined by PCA with hierarchical clustering. Separately sequenced CD4+ and CD8+ repertoires were used to assign a CD4 or CD8 phenotype to each responding clone. Using fastp trimming at Q25 and MiXCR clonotype assembly, TCRdb reanalyzed the public sequencing data and kept in-frame beta chains. Each CDR3 protein gets just one entry, which takes the most common genes and DNA from the rows behind it. The V and J calls come from TCRdb's annotation, not from the publication. In all, the sample holds fewer than 40,000 distinct CDR3 sequences, and about 10% of those were seen once. The ten biggest clones cover less than 30% of the sample.

Recombination connected TRBV3-1 to TRBJ2-2, with an unclear D gene assignment. The clonotype comes from a man aged 18-30 years who had mild COVID-19 (a few samples of this study predate the infection). The sample titles of this study are shuffled in the database, so cell type and time point are left out; the donor was told from shared clones. Input material: PBMCs or a T cell subset sorted from them (not recorded which). The CDR3 protein sequence reads: CASSQDHGSGLTGELFF. The nucleotide sequence reads as follows: TGTGCCAGCAGCCAAGATCACGGAAGTGGTCTCACTGGGGAGCTGTTTTTT.